This TCR beta chain was observed in a study of blood T cell repertoires in COVID-19. Study at large: Some COVID-19 samples were acute and others convalescent; all came from the United States, Italy and Spain. Sample material is recorded as cDNA or gDNA derived from T cells, B-cell-depleted T cells, or PBMCs.

Comments on this clone: The sample has other DNA sequences that encode this CDR3 too.

Source study methods: Amplification of reference gene primers provided the estimated nucleated cell counts. Sequenced by immunoSEQ multiplex PCR; TCRdb stores in-frame clones only, minus some. That table is the source of V, J and clone size, and D and trimming were worked out from the DNA. The table has 95,000 or so clones, 81% seen once. The source of this sequence is an elderly man with active or convalescent COVID-19. The sample taken for sequencing was peripheral blood.

The CDR3 here is CASSPPGQPYEQYF. CDR3 sequence (DNA): TGTGCCAGCAGTCCACCAGGACAGCCCTACGAGCAGTACTTC. This sequence joins TRBV27 and TRBJ2-7; weak D call: TRBD1 (6 bases). V lost 5 bases and J 2 bases, leaving 13 bases between the germline ends. The germline V gene has CDR1 MNHEY and CDR2 SMNVEV (reference sequence). CDR3 length: 14 residues.